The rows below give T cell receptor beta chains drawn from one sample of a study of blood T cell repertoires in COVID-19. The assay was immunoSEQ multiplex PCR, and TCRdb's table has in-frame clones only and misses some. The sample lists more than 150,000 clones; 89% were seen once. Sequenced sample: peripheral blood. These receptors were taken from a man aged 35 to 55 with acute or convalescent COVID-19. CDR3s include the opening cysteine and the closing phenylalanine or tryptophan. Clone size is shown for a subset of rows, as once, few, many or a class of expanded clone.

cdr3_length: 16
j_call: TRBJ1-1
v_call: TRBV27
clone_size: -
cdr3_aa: CASSLDPREMNTEAFF

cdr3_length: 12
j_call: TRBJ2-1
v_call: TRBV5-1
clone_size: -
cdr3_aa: CASSLAGNEQFF

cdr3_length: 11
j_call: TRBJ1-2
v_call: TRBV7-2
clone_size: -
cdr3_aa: CASSLYGGYTF

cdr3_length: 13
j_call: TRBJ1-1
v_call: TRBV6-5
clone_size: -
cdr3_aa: CASKGPTNTEAFF

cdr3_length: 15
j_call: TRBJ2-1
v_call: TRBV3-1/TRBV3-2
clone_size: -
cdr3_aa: CASSPNRPGASMQFF

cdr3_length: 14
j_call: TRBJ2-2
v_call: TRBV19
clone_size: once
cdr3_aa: CASTAPANTGELFF

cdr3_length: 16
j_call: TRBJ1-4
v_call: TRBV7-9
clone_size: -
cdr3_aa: CASSSRQAATNEKLFF

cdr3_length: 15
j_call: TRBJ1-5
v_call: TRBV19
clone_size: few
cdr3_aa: CASTFGQGRNQPQHF

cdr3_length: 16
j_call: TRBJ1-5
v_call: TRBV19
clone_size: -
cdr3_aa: CASSTPRAGGHQPQHF

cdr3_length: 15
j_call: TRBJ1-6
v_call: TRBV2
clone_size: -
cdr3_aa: CASRGTTGRDSPLHF

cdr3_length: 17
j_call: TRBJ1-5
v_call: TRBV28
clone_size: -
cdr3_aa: CASRLYGTVLGNQPQHF

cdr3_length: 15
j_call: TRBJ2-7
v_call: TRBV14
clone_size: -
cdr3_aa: CASSQDRYRGYEQYF

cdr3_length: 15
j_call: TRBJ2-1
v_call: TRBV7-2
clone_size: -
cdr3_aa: CASSEVRTSGNEQFF

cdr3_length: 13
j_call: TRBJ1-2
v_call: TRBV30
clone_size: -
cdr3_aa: CAWGEGGRKVYTF

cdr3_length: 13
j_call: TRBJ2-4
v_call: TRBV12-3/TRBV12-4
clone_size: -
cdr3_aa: CASSLRVQNIQYF

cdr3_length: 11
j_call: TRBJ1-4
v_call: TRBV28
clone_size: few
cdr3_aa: CASSLSTGLFF

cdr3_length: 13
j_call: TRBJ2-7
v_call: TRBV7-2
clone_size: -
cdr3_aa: CASSKQGGYEQYF

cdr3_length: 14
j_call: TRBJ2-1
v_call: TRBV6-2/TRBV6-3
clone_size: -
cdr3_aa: CASSWGQGYNEQFF

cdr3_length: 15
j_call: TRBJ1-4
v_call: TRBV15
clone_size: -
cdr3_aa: CATSRAARAQEKLFF

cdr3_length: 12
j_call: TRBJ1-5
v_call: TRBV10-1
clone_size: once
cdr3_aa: CASSIGNQPQHF

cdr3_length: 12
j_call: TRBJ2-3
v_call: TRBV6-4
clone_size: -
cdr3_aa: CASSDGANLQYF

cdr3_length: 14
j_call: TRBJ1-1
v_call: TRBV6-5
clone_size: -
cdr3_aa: CASSSGPMNTEAFF

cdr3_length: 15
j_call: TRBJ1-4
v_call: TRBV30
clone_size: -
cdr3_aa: CAWSVGQATNEKLFF

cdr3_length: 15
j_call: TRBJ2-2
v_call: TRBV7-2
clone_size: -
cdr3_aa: CASSWDRRNTGELFF

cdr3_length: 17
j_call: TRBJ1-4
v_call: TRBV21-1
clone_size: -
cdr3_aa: CASSKSVGARLNEKLFF

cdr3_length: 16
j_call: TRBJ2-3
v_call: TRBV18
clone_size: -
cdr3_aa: CASSPRSSGSTDTQYF

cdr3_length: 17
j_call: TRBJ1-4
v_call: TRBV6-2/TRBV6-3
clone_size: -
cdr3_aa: CASSYQGRSRFNEKLFF

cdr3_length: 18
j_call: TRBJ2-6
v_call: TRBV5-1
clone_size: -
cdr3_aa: CASSLGFGAGSGANVLTF